The 6 T cell receptor beta chains reported below all come from one sample, sequenced in a study of molecular identifiers for immune sequencing clone quantification. TCRdb re-called the PCR reads with MiXCR, one entry per CDR3 protein. The sample carries under 800,000 distinct CDR3 sequences, about 25% recorded once. Specimen: naive CD8+ T cells from blood, with Jurkat cell RNA spiked in. Subset defined: FACS-sorted CD8+CD4-CCR7+CD45RA+ naive T cells. The receptors shown here come from a human donor in good health. Some libraries in this study had Jurkat cell RNA spiked in.

The chain carries TRBV19 and TRBJ2-1; tentatively, D is TRBD2 (6 bases). Germline CDR1 and CDR2: LNHDA and SQIVND (reference sequence). Trimming cost V 6 bases and J 3 bases, with 9 bases left between them. The CDR3 is made up of 13 amino acids. The CDR3 region is CASRVDYYNEQFF. The CDR3 DNA reads as TGTGCCAGTAGGGTGGACTACTACAATGAGCAGTTCTTC.

This clonotype was seen many times. The chain employs TRBV2 and TRBJ2-7; TRBD2 agrees at 8 bases. Germline lookup yields CDR1 SNHLY and CDR2 FYNNEI. Losses at the gene ends were 4 bases for V and 1 base for J; bases not matched to a gene: 3. The CDR3 extends over 14 amino acids. CDR3 residues: CASSVTSGSYEQYF. The CDR3 nucleotides read TGTGCCAGCAGTGTCACTAGCGGTTCCTACGAGCAGTACTTC.

The sample holds a few counts of this clonotype. This chain links TRBV9 with TRBJ2-3, with 7 bases that match TRBD2. CDR1 is SGDLS, CDR2 YYNGEE, per germline. Trimming took 4 bases from V and 0 from J; bases not matched to a gene: 8. The CDR3 sequence is 16 residues long. DNA of the CDR3: TGTGCCAGCAGCCTCCAGGGAGGGCTCAGCACAGATACGCAGTATTTT. It translates to CASSLQGGLSTDTQYF.

The rearrangement links TRBV20-1 to TRBJ1-2; D gene ambiguous. This CDR3 has 14 amino acids. Trimming left V 0 bases short and J 7 bases short, with 15 bases between. CDR1 DFQATT and CDR2 SNEGSKA come from the germline V gene (reference sequence). CDR3 DNA sequence: TGCAGTGCTAGAGATCTCTCCTCACTACCTGGCTACACCTTC. Amino acid sequence: CSARDLSSLPGYTF.

The chain links TRBV20-1 to TRBJ2-1, with TRBD1 identical over 9 bases. V shed 1 base, J shed 9 bases, and the junction held 4 bases outside the gene matches. CDR1 is DFQATT, CDR2 SNEGSKA, per germline (reference sequence). This CDR3 spans 13 amino acids. CDR3 nucleotides: TGCAGTGCTAGAGGACAGGGGGGGAGTGAGCAGTTCTTC. Residues: CSARGQGGSEQFF.

This rearrangement joins TRBV27 to TRBJ2-3; perhaps TRBD2 as D (5 bases). Germline lookup yields CDR1 MNHEY and CDR2 SMNVEV (reference sequence). V lost 5 bases, J lost 2 bases, and 11 bases lay in between. This CDR3 has 14 amino acids. The CDR3 reads CASSLRENTDTQYF. Here the CDR3 DNA reads TGTGCCAGCAGTCTAAGGGAGAACACAGATACGCAGTATTTT.